This entry lists 25 T cell receptor beta chains sequenced from one sample in a study of CD8 T cells in ankylosing spondylitis. TCRdb redid the calling of the 5' RACE reads with MiXCR, one entry per CDR3 protein. The sample includes some 140,000 distinct CDR3 sequences, approximately 7.4% seen only once; the top ten take roughly an eighth. Sequencing was performed on blood, either unsorted or a sorted T cell fraction (not recorded which). The receptors were gathered from a female donor with ankylosing spondylitis or in good health (not recorded which).

The table lists this clonotype with many counts. The chain employs TRBV10-3 and TRBJ1-1; possible D gene TRBD1, 6 bases. CDR1 is ENHRY and CDR2 is SYGVKD in the germline V gene. This CDR3 spans 16 amino acids. The V end lost 4 bases, the J end lost 5 bases, and 20 bases lay between the germline ends. The CDR3: CAISGGDNEIGTEAFF. DNA of the CDR3: TGTGCCATCAGTGGGGGGGACAACGAGATTGGGACTGAAGCTTTCTTT.

This clonotype came up many times. The V gene is TRBV7-9, the J gene TRBJ2-5; TRBD1 aligns across 7 bases. Germline V CDR1 and CDR2: SEHNR, FQNEAQ (reference sequence). Losses at the gene ends were 5 bases for V and 5 bases for J; bases not matched to a gene: 14. This CDR3 is 16 amino acids long. The CDR3 nucleotides are TGTGCCAGCAGCACCTTACAGGGGCCGCTTGTGGAGACCCAGTACTTC. This translates into CASSTLQGPLVETQYF.

This clonotype has just a few counts. The chain combines TRBV6-1 with TRBJ1-6; 7 positions match TRBD1. The CDR3 consists of 14 residues. The V segment lost 5 bases and the J segment 10 bases; nucleotides outside the gene matches: 8. CDR1 and CDR2 from the germline V gene are MNHNS and SASEGT. Here the CDR3 DNA reads TGTGCCAGCAGTCAGGGGGTTACAGACTCACCCCTCCACTTT. It is translated as CASSQGVTDSPLHF.

This clonotype was counted at least ten times. V usage is TRBV12-3 or TRBV12-4 and J usage is TRBJ2-5; possibly TRBD2 for D (6 bases). The CDR3 sequence is 14 residues long. V dropped 3 bases and J dropped 1 base, with 9 bases sitting between them. The CDR3 region is CASSLWGLQETQYF. DNA for the CDR3: TGTGCCAGCAGTTTGTGGGGACTCCAAGAGACCCAGTACTTC.

A note on this clonotype: One base away lies a much larger clone, so this may be a sequencing read error. This sequence joins TRBV11-2 and TRBJ2-7; weak D call: TRBD1 (6 bases). Germline CDR1 and CDR2: SGHAT and FQNNGV. This CDR3 region has 13 residues. The CDR3 protein is CTSSDDRFDEQYF. For the CDR3, the DNA is TGTACCAGCAGCGATGACAGGTTCGACGAGCAGTACTTC.

This clonotype has a count of ten or more. The chain combines TRBV7-9 with TRBJ1-3; D unresolved. Germline lookup yields CDR1 SEHNR and CDR2 FQNEAQ (reference sequence). CDR3 length: 12 amino acids. V was trimmed by 5 bases and J by 2 bases, leaving 4 bases between them. The CDR3 sequence is CASSQAGNTIYF. CDR3 DNA: TGTGCCAGCAGCCAGGCTGGAAACACCATATATTTT.

This clonotype was recorded many times. The chain employs TRBV28 and TRBJ2-3, with D perhaps matching TRBD1 (6 bases). The germline V gene encodes CDR1 MDHEN and CDR2 SYDVKM. The V end lost 4 bases, the J end lost 2 bases, and 16 bases lay between the germline ends. CDR3 length equals 16 residues. The CDR3 spells CASSSPGRGLTDTQYF. The CDR3 coding sequence is TGTGCCAGCAGTTCCCCCGGCAGGGGCCTCACAGATACGCAGTATTTT.

This clonotype was counted only a few times. The chain is built from TRBV18 and TRBJ2-7, with D unresolved. Germline V gene data show CDR1 as KGHSH and CDR2 as LQKENI. The germline V and J ends were trimmed by 2 bases and 0 bases, with 11 bases remaining between them. The CDR3 runs 15 residues. CDR3 residues: CASSPTMSDSYEQYF. CDR3 DNA: TGTGCCAGCTCACCAACTATGTCTGACTCCTACGAGCAGTACTTC.

This clonotype was recorded many times. V gene TRBV12-3 or TRBV12-4 combines with J gene TRBJ2-3; either TRBD1 or TRBD2 may supply D (5 bases each). The ends were cut back, 6 bases at V and 3 bases at J, with 13 bases in the middle. The CDR3 totals 14 residues. CDR3 sequence: CASRWDQFTDTQYF. DNA for the CDR3: TGTGCCAGCAGGTGGGACCAATTTACAGATACGCAGTATTTT.

Ten or more counts support this clonotype. The V and J genes are TRBV21-1 and TRBJ1-5; the table's D call of TRBD1 was not tested on the DNA. TRBV21-1 is described as a pseudogene. There are 16 residues in the CDR3. The CDR3 reads CASNRGVDRGLQPQHF. CDR3 bases: TGTGCCAGCAACCGGGGGGTCGACAGGGGGTTACAGCCCCAGCATTTT.

This clonotype occurred many times. This rearrangement joins TRBV9 to TRBJ1-1; D not certain. With 3 bases removed from V and 9 bases from J, the gap between germline ends came to 12 bases. The CDR3 has 12 residues. The germline V gene has CDR1 SGDLS and CDR2 YYNGEE. In DNA form, the CDR3 reads TGTGCCAGCAGCGGTGCGGGTGGTCAAGCTTTCTTT. Amino acid sequence: CASSGAGGQAFF.

Remarks on this clonotype: A much larger clone lies a single base off, so this may be a read error. V gene TRBV4-1 combines with J gene TRBJ1-1; no definite D call. The germline CDR1 and CDR2 sequences are MGHRA and YSYEKL. The CDR3 totals 13 residues. The CDR3: CANSQEGLGEAFF. The DNA of the CDR3 is TGCGCCAACAGCCAAGAGGGCTTGGGGGAAGCTTTCTTT.

This clonotype was counted a few times. The chain recombines TRBV5-1 with TRBJ2-3, with D perhaps TRBD1 or TRBD2 (5 bases each). The germline V gene has CDR1 SGHRS and CDR2 YFSETQ. The V and J ends lost 0 bases and 6 bases respectively, with 14 bases between them. CDR3 length: 15 amino acids. The CDR3 reads CASSLDGTPTDTQYF. The CDR3 DNA sequence: TGCGCCAGCAGCTTGGACGGGACCCCCACGGATACGCAGTATTTT.

This clonotype has a handful of counts. The chain is built from TRBV11-3 and TRBJ2-1; D is undetermined. CDR1 is SGHNT, CDR2 YENEEA, per germline. The CDR3 is made up of 14 amino acids. V lost 6 bases and J lost 0, with 9 bases in between. The CDR3: CASSTGFSYNEQFF. The CDR3 DNA reads as TGTGCCAGCAGTACCGGGTTCTCCTACAATGAGCAGTTCTTC.

There are many counts of this clonotype. The V and J genes are TRBV7-8 and TRBJ1-2; D not resolved. The CDR3 spans 14 residues. V was shortened by 3 bases and J by 9 bases, with 17 bases between the two germline ends. CDR1 is SGHVS, CDR2 FQNEAQ, per germline. CDR3 residues: CASSFLRTSSSYTF. The CDR3 DNA reads TGTGCCAGCAGCTTTCTACGGACTTCTAGCAGCTACACCTTC.

The table lists this clonotype with many counts. CDR3 coding DNA: TGTGCCAGCAGTGAAGTGAACTTGAACTATGGCTACACCTTC. It yields the protein CASSEVNLNYGYTF. The chain combines TRBV6-1 with TRBJ1-2; D is ambiguous. Germline assignment: CDR1 MNHNS and CDR2 SASEGT. The CDR3 runs 14 residues. Trimming left V 1 base short and J 2 bases short, with 8 bases between.

This clonotype was detected ten times or more. The chain combines TRBV10-3 with TRBJ1-2; 9 nucleotides agree with TRBD1. This CDR3 has 14 residues. Germline V gene data show CDR1 as ENHRY and CDR2 as SYGVKD. With V trimmed by 6 bases and J by 5 bases, 7 bases remained unmatched. CDR3 DNA: TGTGCCATCAGCCCGGGACAGGGCCAATATGGCTACACCTTC. Its translation: CAISPGQGQYGYTF.

In its sample, this clonotype was seen many times. V usage is TRBV15 and J usage is TRBJ2-7, with D perhaps TRBD2 (5 bases). Germline-derived CDR1 and CDR2 are LNHNV and YYDKDF (reference sequence). This CDR3 region has 15 residues. V dropped 1 base and J dropped 2 bases, with 12 bases sitting between them. In nucleotides, the CDR3 is TGTGCCACCAGCAGAGGTGCCGGGAATCCCTACGAGCAGTACTTC. Protein sequence: CATSRGAGNPYEQYF.

This clonotype was observed at least ten times. The CDR3 loop is CASSYSPPSGGANEQFF. In DNA form, the CDR3 reads TGTGCCAGCAGTTATAGCCCTCCTAGCGGGGGGGCAAATGAGCAGTTCTTC. The chain is built from TRBV6-5 and TRBJ2-1, with 12 bases lining up with TRBD2. V dropped 3 bases and J dropped 7; count of bases not matched to a gene: 10. CDR3 length: 17 amino acids. Germline V lookup: CDR1 MNHEY, CDR2 SVGAGI.

In this sample, this clonotype turned up many times. The rearrangement uses TRBV12-3 or TRBV12-4 and TRBJ1-1; unclear D gene. Trimming stripped 7 bases from V and 5 bases from J, with 17 bases between. The CDR3 has 14 amino acids. The CDR3 protein is CASTDMAEGTEAFF. The CDR3 nucleotides read TGTGCCAGCACCGATATGGCGGAAGGGACTGAAGCTTTCTTT.

This clonotype turned up a few times. The chain uses TRBV20-1 and TRBJ2-1, with 9 nucleotides matching TRBD2. This CDR3 region has 15 residues. Germline lookup yields CDR1 DFQATT and CDR2 SNEGSKA (reference sequence). The V and J ends lost 1 base and 8 bases, in that order; junction bases with no gene match: 9. As DNA, the CDR3 is TGCAGTGCTAGAGGCTCGCGGGGGGGCCGCGATGAGCAGTTCTTC. It translates to CSARGSRGGRDEQFF.

This clonotype was recorded many times. This chain joins TRBV5-1 and TRBJ2-5; 7 bases are a match to TRBD1. Germline values: CDR1 SGHRS, CDR2 YFSETQ. The CDR3 length is 13 residues. After removal of 7 bases from V and 2 bases from J, the junction contained 5 bases not matched to a gene. The CDR3 DNA is TGCGCCAGCTCCATACAGGGGCAAGAGACCCAGTACTTC. Residues: CASSIQGQETQYF.

This clonotype was observed a few times. A clone one base away is much larger, so this may be a read error. The V call is TRBV6-1, the J call TRBJ2-3; D not certain. Germline CDR1 and CDR2: MNHNS and SASEGT. The ends were cut back, 3 bases at V and 1 base at J, with 5 bases in the middle. This CDR3 comprises 13 residues. The CDR3 region has the DNA TGTGCCAGCAGTGAGGACGGCACAGATACGCAGTATTTT. It codes for CASSEDGTDTQYF.

This clonotype was observed many times. The V gene is TRBV7-6, the J gene TRBJ2-1; no reliable D call. This CDR3 has 17 amino acids. The germline V gene has CDR1 SGHVS and CDR2 FNYEAQ. V lost 0 bases and J lost 0, with 12 bases in between. Here the CDR3 reads CASSLASDTSSYNEQFF. In nucleotides, the CDR3 is TGTGCCAGCAGCTTAGCTTCCGACACAAGCTCCTACAATGAGCAGTTCTTC. The complete variable domain, with remaining parts taken from reference TRBV7-6 and TRBJ2-1, reads GAGVSQSPRYKVTKRGQDVALRCDPISGHVSLYWYRQALGQGPEFLTYFNYEAQQDKSGLPNDRFSAERPEGSISTLTIQRTEQRDSAMYRCASSLASDTSSYNEQFFGPGTRLTVL.

Ten or more counts support this clonotype. This chain uses TRBV5-6 with TRBJ2-7; 11 nucleotides line up with TRBD1. Germline-derived CDR1 and CDR2 are SGHDT and YYEEEE. The CDR3 loop spans 15 amino acids. Losses at the gene ends were 2 bases for V and 4 bases for J; bases not matched to a gene: 5. Here the CDR3 DNA reads TGTGCCAGCAGCTTAACCGGACAGGGGGCTTACGAGCAGTACTTC. It specifies CASSLTGQGAYEQYF. The entire variable domain, with the rest obtained from reference TRBV5-6 and TRBJ2-7, is as follows: DAGVTQSPTHLIKTRGQQVTLRCSPKSGHDTVSWYQQALGQGPQFIFQYYEEEERQRGNFPDRFSGHQFPNYSSELNVNALLLGDSALYLCASSLTGQGAYEQYFGPGTRLTVT.